A single sample gave rise to the 5 T cell receptor beta chains below, sequenced in a study of blood T cells in healthy people across ages. The use of a sample-barcoded 5' primer and a J-beta primer mix characterized a second PCR of roughly 7 to 11 cycles. TCRdb processed the 5' RACE reads anew with MiXCR; each CDR3 protein has one entry. The sample has approximately 580,000 distinct CDR3 sequences; about 25% are singletons. The same sample was also used in a study of T cells of mothers and their children.

The material sequenced was blood. The receptors here all came from a boy between 5 and 17 years old in good health.

This clonotype was seen more than once but under ten times. The chain uses TRBV6-1 and TRBJ2-7; 7 bases match TRBD2. Looked up from germline, CDR1 is MNHNS and CDR2 is SASEGT. The CDR3 runs to 15 residues. Losses at the gene ends were 3 bases for V and 5 bases for J; bases not matched to a gene: 10. CDR3 nucleotides: TGTGCCAGCAGTGATCGGCCTTGGGGGGGACACGAGCAGTACTTC. Amino acid sequence: CASSDRPWGGHEQYF.

This chain connects TRBV9 to TRBJ2-5, with 11 bases fitting TRBD2. Looked up from germline, CDR1 is SGDLS and CDR2 is YYNGEE. Trimming removed 3 bases from V and 1 base from J; junction bases left unmatched: 2. CDR3 length: 15 residues. In DNA, the CDR3 is TGTGCCAGCAGCGCGGGACTAGCGGCCCAAGAGACCCAGTACTTC. Its protein product is CASSAGLAAQETQYF.

The rearrangement links TRBV5-6 to TRBJ2-7; no definite D call. This CDR3 comprises 16 residues. V was cut by 2 bases and J by 5 bases, with 20 bases left in between. Germline V gene lookup returns CDR1 SGHDT and CDR2 YYEEEE. The CDR3 sequence is CASSFLQTVLSHEQYF. The CDR3 nucleotides read TGTGCCAGCAGCTTCCTTCAGACGGTTCTCTCTCACGAGCAGTACTTC.

The chain links TRBV5-1 to TRBJ2-3, with unresolved D. Deletions cut 6 bases from V and 0 bases from J, with 11 bases between. CDR3 size: 14 residues. Germline CDR1 is SGHRS and CDR2 is YFSETQ. The CDR3 is CASNSARSTDTQYF. The CDR3 DNA reads as TGCGCCAGCAACTCAGCTAGGAGCACAGATACGCAGTATTTT.

The genes are TRBV3-1 and TRBJ2-1; TRBD2 matches 9 bases. CDR1 is LGHDT and CDR2 is YNNKEL in the germline V gene (reference sequence). This CDR3 spans 16 amino acids. The junction had 8 bases not matched to a gene; V was cut back by 4 bases and J by 4 bases. CDR3 residues: CASSLIAGAEYNEQFF. CDR3 coding DNA: TGTGCCAGCAGCCTGATAGCGGGGGCAGAGTACAATGAGCAGTTCTTC.